The 16 T cell receptor beta chains listed next were all sequenced from one sample in a study of shared clonotypes between healthy human individuals. This table comes from immunoSEQ multiplex PCR, and its TCRdb copy is limited to in-frame clones, with some not included. The data contain millions of clones, roughly nine tenths of them singletons. What was sequenced was naive CD4+ T cells sorted from blood. The subset denotes: CD45RA+ positively selected. These receptors were obtained from a young man in good health.

The CDR3 coding sequence is TGTGCCAGCAGTGATGACGGTCGTTATGGCTACACCTTC. This codes for CASSDDGRYGYTF. This chain uses TRBV25-1 with TRBJ1-2; D ambiguous. V lost 3 bases to trimming and J lost 5 bases, with 10 bases between them. Germline lookup yields CDR1 MGHDK and CDR2 SYGVNS. The CDR3 is made up of 13 amino acids.

The V call is TRBV5-6, the J call TRBJ2-2; D remains ambiguous. CDR3 length equals 15 residues. V lost 1 base and J 4 bases, leaving 11 bases between the germline ends. The V gene's germline CDR1 is SGHDT and CDR2 YYEEEE. The CDR3 sequence: CASSLFLAATGELFF. The CDR3 DNA sequence: TGTGCCAGCAGCTTGTTTTTAGCTGCCACCGGGGAGCTGTTTTTT.

The chain has TRBV7-8 and TRBJ1-3, with D possibly matching TRBD1 (6 bases). Trimming removed 1 base from V and 4 bases from J, with 11 bases in between. Looked up from germline, CDR1 is SGHVS and CDR2 is FQNEAQ. The CDR3 consists of 15 residues. The CDR3 reads CASSLGDNSGNTIYF. The CDR3 bases are TGTGCCAGCAGCTTAGGGGACAACTCGGGAAACACCATATATTTT.

The chain couples TRBV27 to TRBJ1-2, with a tentative D call TRBD1 (5 bases). CDR3 length equals 14 residues. V shed 5 bases and J shed 7 bases, with 17 bases lying between them. CDR1 and CDR2 from the germline V gene are MNHEY and SMNVEV (reference sequence). The CDR3 DNA reads as TGTGCCAGCAGTACCCCCAGCCAGGGCAGTGGCTACACCTTC. The encoded protein is CASSTPSQGSGYTF.

This chain uses TRBV5-1 with TRBJ2-5; unclear D gene. The CDR3 has 13 residues. V was clipped by 7 bases and J by 1 base, with 11 bases between them. CDR1 is SGHRS, CDR2 YFSETQ, per germline. The CDR3 region has the DNA TGCGCCAGCCGCTACCAAACCCAAGAGACCCAGTACTTC. It codes for CASRYQTQETQYF.

The chain carries TRBV5-1 and TRBJ2-5; 8 bases fit TRBD1. Germline-derived CDR1 and CDR2 are SGHRS and YFSETQ. This CDR3 is 14 amino acids long. V lost 5 bases, J lost 4 bases, and 7 bases stayed unmatched. The CDR3 DNA is TGCGCCAGCAGTTCTCAGGGGGCGCGAGAGACCCAGTACTTC. Protein sequence: CASSSQGARETQYF.

This chain uses TRBV18 with TRBJ1-3, with a possible D match to TRBD1 (5 bases). Trimming pared 4 bases from V and 2 bases from J, leaving 12 bases between. Per germline, CDR1 KGHSH and CDR2 LQKENI. The CDR3 totals 15 residues. CDR3 amino acids: CASSLSRDAGNTIYF. The CDR3 region has the DNA TGTGCCAGCTCACTCTCTCGGGACGCTGGAAACACCATATATTTT.

This chain joins TRBV6-6 and TRBJ2-2; 13 bases map to TRBD2. With 8 bases clipped from V and 4 bases from J, the junction kept 1 base outside the gene matches. Per the germline V gene, CDR1 is MNHNY and CDR2 is SVGAGI (reference sequence). The CDR3 is 14 residues long. CDR3 sequence: CASWTSGSTGELFF. The CDR3 DNA follows: TGTGCCAGCTGGACTAGCGGGAGCACCGGGGAGCTGTTTTTT.

The rearrangement joins TRBV2 to TRBJ2-5, with D possibly called TRBD1 or TRBD2 (5 bases each). Trimming shortened V by 1 base and J by 2 bases, and 11 bases separated the two germline ends. CDR3 length: 15 residues. The germline V gene has CDR1 SNHLY and CDR2 FYNNEI. Here the CDR3 reads CASSEEDGAQETQYF. The CDR3 DNA follows: TGTGCCAGCAGTGAAGAAGACGGGGCTCAAGAGACCCAGTACTTC.

The V and J genes are TRBV4-3 and TRBJ2-1; D might be TRBD1 or TRBD2, each matching 5 bases. This CDR3 is 15 amino acids long. Germline assignment: CDR1 LGHNA and CDR2 YSLEER. Trimming took 4 bases from V and 2 from J, leaving 12 bases between them. The CDR3 region has the DNA TGCGCCAGCAGCCCCCTGAGGGGTACCTACAATGAGCAGTTCTTC. This gives the protein CASSPLRGTYNEQFF.

The gene calls are TRBV28 and TRBJ1-5; D is undetermined. Germline V CDR1 and CDR2: MDHEN, SYDVKM. V dropped 2 bases and J dropped 0 bases, with 11 bases sitting between them. This CDR3 has 16 residues. Here the CDR3 DNA reads TGTGCCAGCAGTTTAATTTACACGATTAGCAATCAGCCCCAGCATTTT. It translates to CASSLIYTISNQPQHF.

V usage is TRBV19 and J usage is TRBJ1-5; no clear D. The CDR3 covers 15 residues. From germline, CDR1 is LNHDA and CDR2 SQIVND (reference sequence). Trimming took off 4 bases at V and 1 base at J, with 11 bases between the two ends. The CDR3 sequence: CASSNPPGSNQPQHF. The DNA of the CDR3 is TGTGCCAGTAGTAACCCGCCGGGAAGCAATCAGCCCCAGCATTTT.

This rearrangement joins TRBV21-1 to TRBJ1-1. TRBV21-1 is deemed a pseudogene. The CDR3 spans 14 residues. CDR3 residues: CASSKAQGTTEAFF. The CDR3 coding sequence is TGTGCCAGCAGCAAAGCGCAAGGGACCACTGAAGCTTTCTTT.

The chain uses TRBV7-2 and TRBJ1-2, with D tentatively TRBD1 (6 bases). V dropped 1 base and J dropped 3 bases, with 15 bases sitting between them. Germline CDR1 SGHTA, CDR2 FQGNSA. This CDR3 has 16 residues. The CDR3 loop reads CASSLGFQGKDYGYTF. The CDR3 DNA follows: TGTGCCAGCAGCTTAGGGTTTCAGGGGAAGGACTATGGCTACACCTTC.

This sequence joins TRBV18 and TRBJ1-1; no reliable D call. The germline CDR1 and CDR2 sequences are KGHSH and LQKENI. The V end was cut by 3 bases, the J end by 1 base, with 6 bases between. The CDR3 spans 13 residues. The CDR3 DNA sequence: TGTGCCAGCTCACCTAACCCGAACACTGAAGCTTTCTTT. Translation gives CASSPNPNTEAFF.

This rearrangement joins TRBV14 to TRBJ2-2; TRBD2 is a possible D gene (5 bases). Per the germline V gene, CDR1 is SGHDN and CDR2 is FVKESK. There are 16 residues in the CDR3. V lost 4 bases and J 7 bases, leaving 19 bases between the germline ends. This CDR3 is CASSPEPAFRGGELFF. The CDR3, as DNA: TGTGCCAGCAGCCCTGAGCCAGCCTTCCGGGGCGGGGAGCTGTTTTTT.